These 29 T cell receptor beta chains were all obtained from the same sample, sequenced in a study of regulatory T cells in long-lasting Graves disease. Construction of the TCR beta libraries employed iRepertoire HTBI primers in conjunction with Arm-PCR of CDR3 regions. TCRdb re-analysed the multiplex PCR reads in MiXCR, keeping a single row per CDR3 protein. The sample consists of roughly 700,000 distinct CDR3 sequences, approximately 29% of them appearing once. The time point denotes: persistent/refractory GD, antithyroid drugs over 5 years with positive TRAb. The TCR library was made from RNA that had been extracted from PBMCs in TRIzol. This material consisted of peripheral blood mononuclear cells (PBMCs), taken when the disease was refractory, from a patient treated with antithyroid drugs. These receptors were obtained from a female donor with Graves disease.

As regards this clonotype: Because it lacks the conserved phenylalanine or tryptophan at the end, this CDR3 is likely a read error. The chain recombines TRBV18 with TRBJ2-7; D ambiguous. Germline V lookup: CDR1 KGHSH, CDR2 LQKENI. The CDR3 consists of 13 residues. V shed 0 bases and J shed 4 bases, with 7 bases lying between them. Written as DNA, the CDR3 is TGTGCCAGCTCACCACCGGGAAAGTACGAGCAGTACTCC. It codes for CASSPPGKYEQYS.

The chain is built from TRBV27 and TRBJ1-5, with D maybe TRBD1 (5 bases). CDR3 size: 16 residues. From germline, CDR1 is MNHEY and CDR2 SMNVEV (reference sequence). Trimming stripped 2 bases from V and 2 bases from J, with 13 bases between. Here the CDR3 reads CASSLIFQGRNQPQHF. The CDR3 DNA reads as TGTGCCAGCAGTTTAATCTTCCAGGGTCGCAATCAGCCCCAGCATTTT.

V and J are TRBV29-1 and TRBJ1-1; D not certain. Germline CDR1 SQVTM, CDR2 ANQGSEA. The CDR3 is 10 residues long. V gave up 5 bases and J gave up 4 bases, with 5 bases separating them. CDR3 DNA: TGCAGCGTTTTTAGCACTGAAGCTTTCTTT. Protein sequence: CSVFSTEAFF.

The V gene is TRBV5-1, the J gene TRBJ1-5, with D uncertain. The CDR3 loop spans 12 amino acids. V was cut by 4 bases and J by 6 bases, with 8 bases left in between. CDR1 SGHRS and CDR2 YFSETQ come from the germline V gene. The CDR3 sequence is CASSRLIQPQHF. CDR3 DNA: TGCGCCAGCAGCCGGCTGATTCAGCCCCAGCATTTT.

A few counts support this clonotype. The CDR3 protein is CSVSQGAKNIQYF. DNA for the CDR3: TGCAGCGTTTCACAGGGAGCCAAAAACATTCAGTACTTC. The genes are TRBV29-1 and TRBJ2-4, with a weak D call TRBD1 (6 bases). Germline-derived CDR1 and CDR2 are SQVTM and ANQGSEA. The CDR3 has 13 amino acids. V dropped 5 bases and J dropped 0 bases, with 8 bases sitting between them.

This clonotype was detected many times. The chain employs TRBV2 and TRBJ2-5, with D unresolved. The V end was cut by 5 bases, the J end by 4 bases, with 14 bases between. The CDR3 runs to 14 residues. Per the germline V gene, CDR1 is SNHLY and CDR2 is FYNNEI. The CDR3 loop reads CASSLRTMGETQYF. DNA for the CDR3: TGTGCCAGCAGTCTGAGAACGATGGGAGAGACCCAGTACTTC.

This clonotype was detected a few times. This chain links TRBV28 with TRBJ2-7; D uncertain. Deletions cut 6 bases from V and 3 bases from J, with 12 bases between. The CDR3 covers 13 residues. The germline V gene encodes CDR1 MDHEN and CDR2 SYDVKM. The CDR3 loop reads CASRAIRFYEQYF. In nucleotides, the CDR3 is TGTGCCAGCAGGGCTATCAGATTCTACGAGCAGTACTTC. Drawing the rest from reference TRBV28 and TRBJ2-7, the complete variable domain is DVKVTQSSRYLVKRTGEKVFLECVQDMDHENMFWYRQDPGLGLRLIYFSYDVKMKEKGDIPEGYSVSREKKERFSLILESASTNQTSMYLCASRAIRFYEQYFGPGTRLTVT.

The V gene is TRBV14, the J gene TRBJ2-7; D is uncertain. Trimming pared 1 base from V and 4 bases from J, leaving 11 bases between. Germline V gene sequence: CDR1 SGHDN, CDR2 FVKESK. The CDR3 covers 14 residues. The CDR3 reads CASSQAIWAYEQYF. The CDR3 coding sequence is TGTGCCAGCAGCCAAGCGATCTGGGCGTACGAGCAGTACTTC. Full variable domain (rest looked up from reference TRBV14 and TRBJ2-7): EAGVTQFPSHSVIEKGQTVTLRCDPISGHDNLYWYRRVMGKEIKFLLHFVKESKQDESGMPNNRFLAERTGGTYSTLKVQPAELEDSGVYFCASSQAIWAYEQYFGPGTRLTVT.

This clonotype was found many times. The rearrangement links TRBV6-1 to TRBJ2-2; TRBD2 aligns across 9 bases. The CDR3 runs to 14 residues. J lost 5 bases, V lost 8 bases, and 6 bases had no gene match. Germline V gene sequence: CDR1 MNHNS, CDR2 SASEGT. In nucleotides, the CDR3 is TGTGCCAGCCTTAGCGGGAGAAAAACCGGGGAGCTGTTTTTT. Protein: CASLSGRKTGELFF.

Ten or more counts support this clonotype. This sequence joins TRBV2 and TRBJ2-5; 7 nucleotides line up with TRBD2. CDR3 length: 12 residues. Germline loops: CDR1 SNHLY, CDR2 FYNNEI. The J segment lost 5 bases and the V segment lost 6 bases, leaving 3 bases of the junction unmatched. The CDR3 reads CASRREGETQYF. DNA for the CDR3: TGTGCCAGCAGAAGGGAGGGGGAGACCCAGTACTTC.

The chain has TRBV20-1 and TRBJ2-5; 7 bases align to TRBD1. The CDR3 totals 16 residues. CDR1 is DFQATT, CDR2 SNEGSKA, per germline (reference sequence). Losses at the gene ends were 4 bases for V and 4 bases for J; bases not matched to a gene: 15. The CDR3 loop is CSATRDSRGPGETQYF. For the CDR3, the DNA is TGCAGTGCTACCCGGGACAGTCGGGGCCCAGGAGAGACCCAGTACTTC.

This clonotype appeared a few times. The CDR3 region is CASGSRGEGRNYGYTF. The CDR3 region has the DNA TGTGCTAGTGGTTCCCGCGGTGAGGGCCGCAACTATGGCTACACCTTC. The chain recombines TRBV12-5 with TRBJ1-2; unclear D gene. The V and J ends lost 4 bases and 2 bases respectively, with 17 bases between them. Germline V gene sequence: CDR1 LGHNT, CDR2 FRNRAP. The CDR3 is 16 residues long.

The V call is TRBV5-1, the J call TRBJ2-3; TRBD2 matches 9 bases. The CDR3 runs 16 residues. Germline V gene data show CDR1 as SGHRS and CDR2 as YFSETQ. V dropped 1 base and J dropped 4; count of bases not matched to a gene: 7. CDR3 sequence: CASSLLGLASPDTQYF. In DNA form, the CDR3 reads TGCGCCAGCAGCTTGCTCGGACTAGCGTCCCCAGATACGCAGTATTTT.

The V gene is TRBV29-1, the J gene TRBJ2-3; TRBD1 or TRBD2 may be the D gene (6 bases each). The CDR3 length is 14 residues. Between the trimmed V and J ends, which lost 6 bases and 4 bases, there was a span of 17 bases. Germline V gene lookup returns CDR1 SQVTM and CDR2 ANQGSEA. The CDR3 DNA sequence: TGCAGCGTGGGCGCCCTAGGGGGGCCAGATACGCAGTATTTT. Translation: CSVGALGGPDTQYF.

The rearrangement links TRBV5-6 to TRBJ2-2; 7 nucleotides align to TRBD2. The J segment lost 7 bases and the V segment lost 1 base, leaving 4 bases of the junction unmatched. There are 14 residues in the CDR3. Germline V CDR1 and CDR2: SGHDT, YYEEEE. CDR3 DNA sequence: TGTGCCAGCAGCTTGCCCCCGGGGGGCGGGGAGCTGTTTTTT. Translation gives CASSLPPGGGELFF.

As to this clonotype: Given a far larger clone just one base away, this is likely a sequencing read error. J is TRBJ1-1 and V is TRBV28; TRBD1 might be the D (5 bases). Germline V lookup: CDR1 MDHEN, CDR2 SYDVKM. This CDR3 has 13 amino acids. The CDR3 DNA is TGTACCAGCACGGGGGAATTAAACACTGAAGCTTTCTTT. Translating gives CTSTGELNTEAFF.

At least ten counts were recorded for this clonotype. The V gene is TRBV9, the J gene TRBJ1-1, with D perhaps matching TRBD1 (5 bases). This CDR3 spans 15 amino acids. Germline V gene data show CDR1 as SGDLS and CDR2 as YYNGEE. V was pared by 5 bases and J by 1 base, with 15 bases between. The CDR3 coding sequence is TGTGCCAGCAGTCGCTCCGGGGCGGCGAACACTGAAGCTTTCTTT. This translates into CASSRSGAANTEAFF.

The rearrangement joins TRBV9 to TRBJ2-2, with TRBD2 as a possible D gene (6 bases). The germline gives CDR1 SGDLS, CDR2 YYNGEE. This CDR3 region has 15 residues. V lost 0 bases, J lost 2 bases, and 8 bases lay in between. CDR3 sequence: CASSVDAGNTGELFF. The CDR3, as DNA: TGTGCCAGCAGCGTAGATGCGGGAAACACCGGGGAGCTGTTTTTT.

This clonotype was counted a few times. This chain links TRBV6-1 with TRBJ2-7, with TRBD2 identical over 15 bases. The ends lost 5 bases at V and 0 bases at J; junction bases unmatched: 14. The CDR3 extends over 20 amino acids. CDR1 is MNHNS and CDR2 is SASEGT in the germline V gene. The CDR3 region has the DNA TGTGCCAGCAGTCCGAGGGGGGGACTAGCGGGAGGTCCGAGCTCCTACGAGCAGTACTTC. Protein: CASSPRGGLAGGPSSYEQYF.

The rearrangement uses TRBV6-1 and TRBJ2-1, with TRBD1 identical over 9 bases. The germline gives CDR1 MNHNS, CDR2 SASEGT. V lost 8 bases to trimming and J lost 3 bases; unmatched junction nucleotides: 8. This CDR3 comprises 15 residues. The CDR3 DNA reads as TGTGCCAGCGATACCGGGACAGGGATCTACAATGAGCAGTTCTTC. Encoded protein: CASDTGTGIYNEQFF.

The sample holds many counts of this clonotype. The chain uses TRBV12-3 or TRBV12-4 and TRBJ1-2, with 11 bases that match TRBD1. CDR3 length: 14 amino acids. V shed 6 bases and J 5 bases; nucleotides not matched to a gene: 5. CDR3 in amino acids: CASRTGTGGYGYTF. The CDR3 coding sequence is TGTGCCAGCAGAACCGGGACAGGGGGGTATGGCTACACCTTC.

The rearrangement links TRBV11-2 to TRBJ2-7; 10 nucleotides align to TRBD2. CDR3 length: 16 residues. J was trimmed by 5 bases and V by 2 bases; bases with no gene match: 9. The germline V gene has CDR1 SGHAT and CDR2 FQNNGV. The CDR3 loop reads CASSLTLAGEYDEQYF. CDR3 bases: TGTGCCAGCAGCTTAACCCTAGCGGGAGAGTATGACGAGCAGTACTTC.

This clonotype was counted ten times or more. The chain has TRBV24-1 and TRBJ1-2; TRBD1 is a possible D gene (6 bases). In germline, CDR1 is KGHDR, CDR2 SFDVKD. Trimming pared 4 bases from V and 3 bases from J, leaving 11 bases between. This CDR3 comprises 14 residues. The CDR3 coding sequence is TGTGCCACCAGTGACGGACAGACGGACTATGGCTACACCTTC. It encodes CATSDGQTDYGYTF.

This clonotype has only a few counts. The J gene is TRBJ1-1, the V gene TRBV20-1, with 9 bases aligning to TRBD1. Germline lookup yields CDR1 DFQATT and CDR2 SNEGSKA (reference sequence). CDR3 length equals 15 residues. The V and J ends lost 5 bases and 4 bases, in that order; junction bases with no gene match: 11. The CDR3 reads CSAVGTGYVGTEAFF. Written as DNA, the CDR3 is TGCAGTGCTGTGGGGACAGGGTATGTCGGCACTGAAGCTTTCTTT.

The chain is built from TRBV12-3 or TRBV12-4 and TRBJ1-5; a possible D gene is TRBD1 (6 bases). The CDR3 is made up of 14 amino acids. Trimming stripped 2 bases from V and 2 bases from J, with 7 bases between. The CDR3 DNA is TGTGCCAGCAGTTTAAACAGGGGCAATCAGCCCCAGCATTTT. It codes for CASSLNRGNQPQHF.

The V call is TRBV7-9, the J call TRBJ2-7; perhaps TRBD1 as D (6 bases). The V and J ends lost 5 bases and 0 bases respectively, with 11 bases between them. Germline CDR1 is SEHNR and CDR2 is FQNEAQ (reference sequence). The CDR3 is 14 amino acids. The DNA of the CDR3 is TGTGCCAGCAGCCCTATGGACAGCTCCTACGAGCAGTACTTC. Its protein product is CASSPMDSSYEQYF. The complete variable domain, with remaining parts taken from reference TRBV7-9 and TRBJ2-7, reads DTGVSQNPRHKITKRGQNVTFRCDPISEHNRLYWYRQTLGQGPEFLTYFQNEAQLEKSRLLSDRFSAERPKGSFSTLEIQRTEQGDSAMYLCASSPMDSSYEQYFGPGTRLTVT.

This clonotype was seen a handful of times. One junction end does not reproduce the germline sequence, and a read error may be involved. The CDR3 here is CVSSVTGSSPEAFF. Written as DNA, the CDR3 is TGTGTCAGCAGTGTGACAGGCTCGTCCCCTGAAGCTTTCTTT. V is TRBV28 and J is TRBJ1-1, with a weak D call TRBD1 (6 bases). Germline CDR1 reads MDHEN; CDR2 reads SYDVKM. This CDR3 spans 14 amino acids.

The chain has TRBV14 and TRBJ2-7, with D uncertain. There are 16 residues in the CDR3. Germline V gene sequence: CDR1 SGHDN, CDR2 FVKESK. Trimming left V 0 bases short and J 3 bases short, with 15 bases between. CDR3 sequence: CASSQDLGRKGYEQYF. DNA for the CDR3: TGTGCCAGCAGCCAAGATCTGGGCCGGAAGGGCTACGAGCAGTACTTC.

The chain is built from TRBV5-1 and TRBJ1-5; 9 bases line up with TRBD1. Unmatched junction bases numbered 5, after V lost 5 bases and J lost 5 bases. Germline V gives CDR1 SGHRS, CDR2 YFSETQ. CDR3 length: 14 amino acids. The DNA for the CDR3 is TGCGCCAGCAGTACAGGGGGCTTAGATCAGCCCCAGCATTTT. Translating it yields CASSTGGLDQPQHF.